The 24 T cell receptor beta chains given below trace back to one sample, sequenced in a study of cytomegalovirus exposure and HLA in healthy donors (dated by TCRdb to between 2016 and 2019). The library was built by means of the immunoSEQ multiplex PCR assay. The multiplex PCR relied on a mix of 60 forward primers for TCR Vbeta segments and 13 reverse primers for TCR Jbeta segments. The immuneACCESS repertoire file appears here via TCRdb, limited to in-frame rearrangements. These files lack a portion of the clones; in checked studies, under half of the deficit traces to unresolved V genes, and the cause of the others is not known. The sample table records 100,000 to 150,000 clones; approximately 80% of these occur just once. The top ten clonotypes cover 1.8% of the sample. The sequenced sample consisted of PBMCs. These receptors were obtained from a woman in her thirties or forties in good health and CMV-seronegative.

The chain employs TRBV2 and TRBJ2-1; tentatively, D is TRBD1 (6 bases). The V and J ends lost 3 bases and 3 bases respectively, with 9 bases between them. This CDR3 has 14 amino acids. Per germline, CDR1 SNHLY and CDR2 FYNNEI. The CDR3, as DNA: TGTGCCAGCAGTGAGGGGACAAACTACAATGAGCAGTTCTTC. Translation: CASSEGTNYNEQFF.

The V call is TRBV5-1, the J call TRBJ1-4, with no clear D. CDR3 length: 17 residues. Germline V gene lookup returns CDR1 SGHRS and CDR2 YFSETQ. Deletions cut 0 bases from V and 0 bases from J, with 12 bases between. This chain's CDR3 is CASSLAGGAATNEKLFF. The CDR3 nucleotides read TGCGCCAGCAGCTTGGCCGGTGGAGCTGCAACTAATGAAAAACTGTTTTTT.

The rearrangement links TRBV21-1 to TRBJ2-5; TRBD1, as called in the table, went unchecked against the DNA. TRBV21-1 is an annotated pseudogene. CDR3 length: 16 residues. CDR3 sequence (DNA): TGTGCCAGCAGCAAGTTCCGTATGGGGGCCGGAGAGACCCAGTACTTC. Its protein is CASSKFRMGAGETQYF.

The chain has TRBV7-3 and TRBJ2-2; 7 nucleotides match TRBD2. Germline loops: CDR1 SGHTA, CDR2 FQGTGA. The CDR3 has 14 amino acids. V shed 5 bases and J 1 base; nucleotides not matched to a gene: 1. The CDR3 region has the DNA TGTGCCAGCAGCGCTAGCGGGAACACCGGGGAGCTGTTTTTT. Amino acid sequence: CASSASGNTGELFF.

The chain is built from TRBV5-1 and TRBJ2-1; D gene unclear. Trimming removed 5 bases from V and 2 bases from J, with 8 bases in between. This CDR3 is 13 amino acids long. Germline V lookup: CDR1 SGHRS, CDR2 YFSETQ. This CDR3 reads CASRENTYNEQFF. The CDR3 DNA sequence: TGCGCCAGCAGGGAGAACACCTACAATGAGCAGTTCTTC.

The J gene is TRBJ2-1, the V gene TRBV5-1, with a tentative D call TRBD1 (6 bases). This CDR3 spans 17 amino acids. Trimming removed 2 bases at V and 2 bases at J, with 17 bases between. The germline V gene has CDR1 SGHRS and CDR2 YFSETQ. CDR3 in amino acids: CASSFPQFRGPYNEQFF. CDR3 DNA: TGCGCCAGCAGCTTTCCTCAATTCAGGGGCCCCTACAATGAGCAGTTCTTC.

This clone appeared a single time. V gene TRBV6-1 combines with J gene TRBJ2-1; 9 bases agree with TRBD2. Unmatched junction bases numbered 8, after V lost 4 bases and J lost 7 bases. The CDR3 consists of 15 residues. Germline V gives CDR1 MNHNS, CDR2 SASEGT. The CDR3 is CASSALAGGSNEQFF. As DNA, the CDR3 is TGTGCCAGCAGTGCCTTGGCGGGAGGGAGTAATGAGCAGTTCTTC.

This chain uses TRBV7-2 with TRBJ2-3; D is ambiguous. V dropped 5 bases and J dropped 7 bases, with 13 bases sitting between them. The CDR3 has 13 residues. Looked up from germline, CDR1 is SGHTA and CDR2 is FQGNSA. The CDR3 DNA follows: TGTGCCAGCAGCACCTACGTAGAGAATACGCAGTATTTT. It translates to CASSTYVENTQYF.

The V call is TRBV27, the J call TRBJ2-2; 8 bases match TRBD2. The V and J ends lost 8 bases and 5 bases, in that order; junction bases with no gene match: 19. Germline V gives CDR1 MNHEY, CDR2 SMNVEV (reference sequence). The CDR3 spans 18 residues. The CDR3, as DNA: TGTGCCAGCGGTAATCTTCGACTTGCGGGAGGAGTAACCGGGGAGCTGTTTTTT. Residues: CASGNLRLAGGVTGELFF.

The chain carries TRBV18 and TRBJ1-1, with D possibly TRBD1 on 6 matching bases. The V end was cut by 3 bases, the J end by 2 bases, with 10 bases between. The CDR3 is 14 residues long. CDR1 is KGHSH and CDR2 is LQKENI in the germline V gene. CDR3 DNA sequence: TGTGCCAGCTCACCTTTGGACAGAAACACTGAAGCTTTCTTT. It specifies CASSPLDRNTEAFF.

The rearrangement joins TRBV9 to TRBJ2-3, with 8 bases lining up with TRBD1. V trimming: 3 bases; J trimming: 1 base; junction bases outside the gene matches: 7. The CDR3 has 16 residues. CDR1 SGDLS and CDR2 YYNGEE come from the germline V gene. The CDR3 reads CASSAAGGDGTDTQYF. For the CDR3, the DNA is TGTGCCAGCAGCGCCGCAGGGGGCGACGGCACAGATACGCAGTATTTT.

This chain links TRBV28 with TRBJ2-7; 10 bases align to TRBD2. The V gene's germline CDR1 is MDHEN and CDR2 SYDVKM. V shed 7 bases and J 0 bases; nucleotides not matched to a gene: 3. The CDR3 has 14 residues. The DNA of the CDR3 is TGTGCCAGCACTGGGACTAGCGTCTCCTACGAGCAGTACTTC. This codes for CASTGTSVSYEQYF.

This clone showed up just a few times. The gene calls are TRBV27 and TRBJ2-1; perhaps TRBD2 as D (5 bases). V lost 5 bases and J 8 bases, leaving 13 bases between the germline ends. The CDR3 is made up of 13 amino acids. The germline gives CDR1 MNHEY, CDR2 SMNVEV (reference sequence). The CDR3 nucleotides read TGTGCCAGCAGTCCCGTAGGGAGCGATGAGCAGTTCTTC. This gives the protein CASSPVGSDEQFF.

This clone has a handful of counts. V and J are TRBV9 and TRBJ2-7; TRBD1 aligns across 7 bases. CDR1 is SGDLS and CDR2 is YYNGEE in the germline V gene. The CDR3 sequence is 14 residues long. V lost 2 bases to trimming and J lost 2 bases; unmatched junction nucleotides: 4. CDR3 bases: TGTGCCAGCAGCGTTGGGACAGAGCCCTACGAGCAGTACTTC. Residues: CASSVGTEPYEQYF.

The CDR3 bases are TGCAGCGTTGTCGGGGGGAGCGAGCAGTACTTC. Translated: CSVVGGSEQYF. The J gene is TRBJ2-7, the V gene TRBV29-1; 7 bases align to TRBD2. Unmatched junction bases numbered 3, after V lost 4 bases and J lost 6 bases. This CDR3 contains 11 residues. In germline, CDR1 is SQVTM, CDR2 ANQGSEA.

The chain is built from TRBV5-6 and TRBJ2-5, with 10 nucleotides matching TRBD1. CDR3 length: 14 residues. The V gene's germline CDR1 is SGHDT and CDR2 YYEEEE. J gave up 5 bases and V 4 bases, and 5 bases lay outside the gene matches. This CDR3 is CASSVDRGLETQYF. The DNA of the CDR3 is TGTGCCAGCAGCGTGGACAGGGGGTTGGAGACCCAGTACTTC.

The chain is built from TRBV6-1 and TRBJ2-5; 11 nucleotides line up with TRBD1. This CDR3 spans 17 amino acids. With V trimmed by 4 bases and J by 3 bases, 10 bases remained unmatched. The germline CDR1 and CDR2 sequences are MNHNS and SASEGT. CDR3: CASSGSGTGGRKETQYF. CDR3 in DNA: TGTGCCAGCAGTGGATCCGGGACAGGGGGACGGAAAGAGACCCAGTACTTC.

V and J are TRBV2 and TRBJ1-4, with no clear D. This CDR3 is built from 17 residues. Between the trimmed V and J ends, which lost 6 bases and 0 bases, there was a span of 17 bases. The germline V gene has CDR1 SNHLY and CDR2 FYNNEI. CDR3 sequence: CASRWESGEATNEKLFF. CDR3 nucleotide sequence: TGTGCCAGCAGATGGGAGAGTGGAGAAGCAACTAATGAAAAACTGTTTTTT. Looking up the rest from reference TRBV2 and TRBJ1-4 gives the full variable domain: EPEVTQTPSHQVTQMGQEVILRCVPISNHLYFYWYRQILGQKVEFLVSFYNNEISEKSEIFDDQFSVERPDGSNFTLKIRSTKLEDSAMYFCASRWESGEATNEKLFFGSGTQLSVL.

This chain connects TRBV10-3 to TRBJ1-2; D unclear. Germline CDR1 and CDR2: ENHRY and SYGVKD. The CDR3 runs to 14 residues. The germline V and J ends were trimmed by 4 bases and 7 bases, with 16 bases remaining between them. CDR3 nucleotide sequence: TGTGCCATCAGTGTGGCCCCGTCCCCCGCTGGCTACACCTTC. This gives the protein CAISVAPSPAGYTF.

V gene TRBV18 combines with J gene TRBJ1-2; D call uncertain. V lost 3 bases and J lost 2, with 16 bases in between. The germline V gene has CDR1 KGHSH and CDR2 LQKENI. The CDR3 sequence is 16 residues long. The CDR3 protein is CASSPPGGRGNYGYTF. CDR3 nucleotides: TGTGCCAGCTCACCTCCCGGCGGGCGAGGAAACTATGGCTACACCTTC.

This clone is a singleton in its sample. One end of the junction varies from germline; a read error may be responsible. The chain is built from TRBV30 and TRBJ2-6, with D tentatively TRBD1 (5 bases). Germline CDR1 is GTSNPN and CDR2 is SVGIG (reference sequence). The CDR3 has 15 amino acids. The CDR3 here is CAWSVRVSGANGLTF. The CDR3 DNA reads TGTGCCTGGAGTGTACGCGTTTCTGGGGCCAACGGCCTGACTTTC.

The CDR3 loop is CASSIGPPGSGRAREQFF. DNA of the CDR3: TGTGCCAGTAGTATAGGGCCCCCGGGGAGCGGGAGGGCCAGGGAGCAGTTCTTC. This chain connects TRBV19 to TRBJ2-1; TRBD2 matches at 10 bases. Trimming removed 1 base from V and 10 bases from J; junction bases left unmatched: 16. This CDR3 is built from 18 residues. Germline values: CDR1 LNHDA, CDR2 SQIVND (reference sequence).

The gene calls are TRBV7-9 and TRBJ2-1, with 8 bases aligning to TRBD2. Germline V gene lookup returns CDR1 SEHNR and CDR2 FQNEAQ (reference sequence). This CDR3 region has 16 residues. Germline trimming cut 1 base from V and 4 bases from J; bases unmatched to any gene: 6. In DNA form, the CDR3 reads TGTGCCAGCAGCTTAGAGGGTAGCGGGGTATACAATGAGCAGTTCTTC. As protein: CASSLEGSGVYNEQFF. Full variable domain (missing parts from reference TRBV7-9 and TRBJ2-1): DTGVSQNPRHKITKRGQNVTFRCDPISEHNRLYWYRQTLGQGPEFLTYFQNEAQLEKSRLLSDRFSAERPKGSFSTLEIQRTEQGDSAMYLCASSLEGSGVYNEQFFGPGTRLTVL.

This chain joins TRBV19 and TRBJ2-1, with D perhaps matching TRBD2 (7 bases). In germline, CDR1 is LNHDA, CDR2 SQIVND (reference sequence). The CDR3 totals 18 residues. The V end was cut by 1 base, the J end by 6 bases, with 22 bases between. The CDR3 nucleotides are TGTGCCAGTAGTATAGTGGGGAAGGGGGAGGGCCCCCGCAATGAGCAGTTCTTC. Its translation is CASSIVGKGEGPRNEQFF.